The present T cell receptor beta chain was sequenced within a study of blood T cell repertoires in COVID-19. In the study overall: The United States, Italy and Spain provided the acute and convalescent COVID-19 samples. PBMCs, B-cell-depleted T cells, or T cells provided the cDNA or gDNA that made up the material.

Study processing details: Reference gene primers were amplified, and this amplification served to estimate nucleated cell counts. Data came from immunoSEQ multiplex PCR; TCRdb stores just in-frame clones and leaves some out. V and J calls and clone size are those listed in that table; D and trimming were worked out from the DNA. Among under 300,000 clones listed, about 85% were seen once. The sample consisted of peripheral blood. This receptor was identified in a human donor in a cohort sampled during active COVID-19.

The CDR3 DNA reads as TGTGCCAGCAGCGCAGGACAGGGGGCGAGGCGCCCCCAAGAGACCCAGTACTTC. This sequence encodes CASSAGQGARRPQETQYF. This chain joins TRBV9 and TRBJ2-5; 11 nucleotides match TRBD1. Germline V gene data show CDR1 as SGDLS and CDR2 as YYNGEE. The CDR3 spans 18 residues. V was pared by 3 bases and J by 1 base, with 11 bases of the junction left unmatched.